This T cell receptor (beta chain) came from a study of T cell responses to AZD1222 COVID-19 vaccine. In germline, CDR1 is MNHNS, CDR2 SASEGT. Unmatched junction bases numbered 7, after V lost 1 base and J lost 5 bases. The CDR3 sequence is 15 residues long. Assay used: immunoSEQ multiplex PCR; TCRdb lists only in-frame clones, some missing. The sample consists of 90,000 to 150,000 clones, 80% to 90% of them appearing once. This chain connects TRBV6-1 to TRBJ1-1; 7 positions match TRBD1. The sample here was peripheral blood, taken on day 0 of AZD1222 vaccination. The sequence came from an adult in good health. Here the CDR3 reads CASSEERGLRTEAFF. CDR3 coding DNA: TGTGCCAGCAGTGAAGAGAGGGGGCTGCGAACTGAAGCTTTCTTT.